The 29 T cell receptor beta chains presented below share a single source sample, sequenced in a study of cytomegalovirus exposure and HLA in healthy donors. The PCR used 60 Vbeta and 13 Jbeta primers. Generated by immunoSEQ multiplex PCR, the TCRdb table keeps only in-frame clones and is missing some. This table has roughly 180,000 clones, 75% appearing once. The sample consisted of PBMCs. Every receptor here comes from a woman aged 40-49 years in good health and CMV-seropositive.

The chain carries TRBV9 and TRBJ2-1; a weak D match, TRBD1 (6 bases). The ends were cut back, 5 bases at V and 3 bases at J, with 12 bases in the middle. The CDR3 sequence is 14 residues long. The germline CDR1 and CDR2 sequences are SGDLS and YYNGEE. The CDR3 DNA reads TGTGCCAGCAGTCCCGAGGGGGACTACAATGAGCAGTTCTTC. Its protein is CASSPEGDYNEQFF.

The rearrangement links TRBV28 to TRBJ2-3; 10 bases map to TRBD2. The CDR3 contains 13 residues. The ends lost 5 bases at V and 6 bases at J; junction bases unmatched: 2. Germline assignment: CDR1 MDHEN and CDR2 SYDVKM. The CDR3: CASSHSGRDTQYF. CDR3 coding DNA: TGTGCCAGCAGTCATAGCGGGAGGGATACGCAGTATTTT.

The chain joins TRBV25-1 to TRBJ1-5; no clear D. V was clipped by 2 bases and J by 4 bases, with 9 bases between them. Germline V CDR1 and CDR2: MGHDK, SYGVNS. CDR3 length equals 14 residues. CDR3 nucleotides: TGTGCCAGCAGTGAAAAGGGAGCGAATCAGCCCCAGCATTTT. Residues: CASSEKGANQPQHF.

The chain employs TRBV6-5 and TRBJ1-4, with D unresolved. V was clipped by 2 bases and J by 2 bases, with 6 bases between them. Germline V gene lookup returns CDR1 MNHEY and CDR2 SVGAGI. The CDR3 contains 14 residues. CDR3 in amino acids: CASSYARTNEKLFF. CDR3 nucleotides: TGTGCCAGCAGTTACGCCAGGACTAATGAAAAACTGTTTTTT.

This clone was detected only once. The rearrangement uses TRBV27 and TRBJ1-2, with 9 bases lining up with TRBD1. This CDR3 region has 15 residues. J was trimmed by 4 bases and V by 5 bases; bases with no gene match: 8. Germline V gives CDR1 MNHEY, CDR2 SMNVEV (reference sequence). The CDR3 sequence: CASSTGGALGYGYTF. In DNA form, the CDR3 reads TGTGCCAGCAGTACAGGGGGCGCCCTGGGCTATGGCTACACCTTC.

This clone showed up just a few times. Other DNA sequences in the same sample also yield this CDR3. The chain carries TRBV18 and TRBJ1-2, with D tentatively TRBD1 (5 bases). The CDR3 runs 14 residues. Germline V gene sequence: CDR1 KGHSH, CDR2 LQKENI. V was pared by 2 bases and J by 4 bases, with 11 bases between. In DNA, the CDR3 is TGTGCCAGCTCACCAGGCGACAGCCTCTATGGCTACACCTTC. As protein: CASSPGDSLYGYTF. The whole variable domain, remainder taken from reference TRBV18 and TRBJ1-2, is NAGVMQNPRHLVRRRGQEARLRCSPMKGHSHVYWYRQLPEEGLKFMVYLQKENIIDESGMPKERFSAEFPKEGPSILRIQQVVRGDSAAYFCASSPGDSLYGYTFGSGTRLTVV.

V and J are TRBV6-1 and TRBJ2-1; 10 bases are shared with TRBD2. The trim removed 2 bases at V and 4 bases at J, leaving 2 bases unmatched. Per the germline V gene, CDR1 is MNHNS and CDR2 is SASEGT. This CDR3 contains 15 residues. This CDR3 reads CASSESGLAYNEQFF. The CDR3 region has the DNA TGTGCCAGCAGTGAATCGGGACTAGCGTACAATGAGCAGTTCTTC.

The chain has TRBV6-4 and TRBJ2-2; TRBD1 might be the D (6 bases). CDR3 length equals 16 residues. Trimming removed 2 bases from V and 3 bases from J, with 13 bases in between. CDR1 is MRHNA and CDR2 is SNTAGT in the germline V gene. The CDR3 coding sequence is TGTGCCAGCAGTGACGTTGCAGGGGCCGACACCGGGGAGCTGTTTTTT. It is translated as CASSDVAGADTGELFF.

The chain's CDR3 is CASSRSGTGRGGRGYTF. Here the CDR3 DNA reads TGTGCCAGCAGCAGGTCCGGGACAGGGCGAGGAGGACGTGGCTACACCTTC. The gene calls are TRBV28 and TRBJ1-2, with TRBD1 identical over 9 bases. V dropped 6 bases and J dropped 7; count of bases not matched to a gene: 18. This CDR3 comprises 17 residues. CDR1 MDHEN and CDR2 SYDVKM come from the germline V gene.

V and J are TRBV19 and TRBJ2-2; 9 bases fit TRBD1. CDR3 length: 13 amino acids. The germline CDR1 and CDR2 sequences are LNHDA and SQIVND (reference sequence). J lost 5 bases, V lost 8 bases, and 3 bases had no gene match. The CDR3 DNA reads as TGTGCCAGTGGGACAGGGAGGACCGGGGAGCTGTTTTTT. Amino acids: CASGTGRTGELFF.

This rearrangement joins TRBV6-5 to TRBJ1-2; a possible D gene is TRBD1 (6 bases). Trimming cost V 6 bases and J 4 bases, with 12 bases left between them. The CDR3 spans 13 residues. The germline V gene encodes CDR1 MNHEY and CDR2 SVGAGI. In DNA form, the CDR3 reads TGTGCCAGCAGCACCACAGGGCCCTATGGCTACACCTTC. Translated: CASSTTGPYGYTF.

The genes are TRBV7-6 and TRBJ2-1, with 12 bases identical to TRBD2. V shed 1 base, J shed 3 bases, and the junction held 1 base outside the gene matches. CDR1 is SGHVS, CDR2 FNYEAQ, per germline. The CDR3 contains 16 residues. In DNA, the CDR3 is TGTGCCAGCAGCTTAGAGGGACTAGCGGGCTACAATGAGCAGTTCTTC. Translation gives CASSLEGLAGYNEQFF.

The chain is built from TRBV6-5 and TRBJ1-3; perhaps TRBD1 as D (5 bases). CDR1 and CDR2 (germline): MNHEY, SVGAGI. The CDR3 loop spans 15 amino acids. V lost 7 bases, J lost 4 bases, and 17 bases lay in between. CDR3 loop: CASTSMGPAGNTIYF. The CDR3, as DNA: TGTGCCAGCACAAGTATGGGGCCGGCGGGAAACACCATATATTTT.

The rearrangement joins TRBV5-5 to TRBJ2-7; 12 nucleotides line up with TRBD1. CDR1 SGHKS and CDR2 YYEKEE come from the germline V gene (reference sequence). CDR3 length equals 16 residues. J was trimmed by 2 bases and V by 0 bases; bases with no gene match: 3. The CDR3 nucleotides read TGTGCCAGCAGCTTGGGGGGACAGGGGGCCACCTACGAGCAGTACTTC. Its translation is CASSLGGQGATYEQYF.

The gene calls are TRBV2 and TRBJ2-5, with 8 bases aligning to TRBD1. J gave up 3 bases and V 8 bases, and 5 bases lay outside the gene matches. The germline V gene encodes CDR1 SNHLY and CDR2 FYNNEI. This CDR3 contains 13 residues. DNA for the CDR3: TGTGCCAGCTTTTTGGACAGGGAAGAGACCCAGTACTTC. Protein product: CASFLDREETQYF.

DNA of the CDR3: TGCAGCGTTGAGTCCGGGTTCACCGGGGAGCTGTTTTTT. Translation gives CSVESGFTGELFF. The J gene is TRBJ2-2, the V gene TRBV29-1; D remains unclear. The V gene's germline CDR1 is SQVTM and CDR2 ANQGSEA. This CDR3 has 13 amino acids. V was clipped by 3 bases and J by 4 bases, with 9 bases between them.

The CDR3 sequence is CASSFIIGQGRGSNTEAFF. CDR3 nucleotides: TGTGCCAGCAGTTTTATTATCGGTCAGGGCCGAGGATCGAACACTGAAGCTTTCTTT. The rearrangement joins TRBV28 to TRBJ1-1, with a tentative D call TRBD1 (5 bases). Looked up from germline, CDR1 is MDHEN and CDR2 is SYDVKM. The CDR3 is made up of 19 amino acids. Trimming took off 3 bases at V and 1 base at J, with 24 bases between the two ends.

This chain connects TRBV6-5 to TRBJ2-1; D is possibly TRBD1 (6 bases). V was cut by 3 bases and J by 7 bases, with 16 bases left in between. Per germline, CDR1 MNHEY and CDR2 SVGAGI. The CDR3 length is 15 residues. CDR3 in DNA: TGTGCCAGCAGTTATCGGGCAGGGGCAGGTAATGAGCAGTTCTTC. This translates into CASSYRAGAGNEQFF.

As DNA, the CDR3 is TGTGCCAGCAGCTTAGGGACTAGCTCCTCCTACGAGCAGTACTTC. Translated: CASSLGTSSSYEQYF. V is TRBV7-2 and J is TRBJ2-7; 8 bases match TRBD2. The CDR3 is 15 residues long. Germline values: CDR1 SGHTA, CDR2 FQGNSA. J lost 0 bases, V lost 1 base, and 2 bases had no gene match.

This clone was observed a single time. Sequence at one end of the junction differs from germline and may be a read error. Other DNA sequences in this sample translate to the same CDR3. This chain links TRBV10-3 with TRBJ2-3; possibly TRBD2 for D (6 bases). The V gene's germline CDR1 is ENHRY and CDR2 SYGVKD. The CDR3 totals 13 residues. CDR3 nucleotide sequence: TGTGCCATCAACGCGGGGTCCACAGATACGCAATATTTT. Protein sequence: CAINAGSTDTQYF.

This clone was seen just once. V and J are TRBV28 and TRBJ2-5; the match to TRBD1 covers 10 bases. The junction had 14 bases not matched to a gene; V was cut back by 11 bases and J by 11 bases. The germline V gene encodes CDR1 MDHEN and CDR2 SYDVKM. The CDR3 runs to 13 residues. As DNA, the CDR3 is TGTGCCGGCGGAAGACAGGGGGCGCTTGAGCAGTACTTC. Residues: CAGGRQGALEQYF.

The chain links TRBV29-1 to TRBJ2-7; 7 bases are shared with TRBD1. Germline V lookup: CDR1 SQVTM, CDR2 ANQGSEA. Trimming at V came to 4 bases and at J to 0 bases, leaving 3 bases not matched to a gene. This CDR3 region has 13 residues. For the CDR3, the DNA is TGCAGCGTTGGGGACAGTCGCTCCTACGAGCAGTACTTC. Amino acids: CSVGDSRSYEQYF.

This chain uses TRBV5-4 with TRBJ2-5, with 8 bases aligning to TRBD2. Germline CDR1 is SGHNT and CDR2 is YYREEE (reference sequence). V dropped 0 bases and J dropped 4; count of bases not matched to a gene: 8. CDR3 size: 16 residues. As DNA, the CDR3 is TGTGCCAGCAGCTTGGAACTTAGCGGGGTCTTAGAGACCCAGTACTTC. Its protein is CASSLELSGVLETQYF.

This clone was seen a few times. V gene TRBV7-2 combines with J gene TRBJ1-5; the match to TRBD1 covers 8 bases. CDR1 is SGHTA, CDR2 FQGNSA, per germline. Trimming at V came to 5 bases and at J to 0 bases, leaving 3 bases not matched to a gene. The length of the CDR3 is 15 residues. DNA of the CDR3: TGTGCCAGCAGCAAAACAGGGGGTAGCAATCAGCCCCAGCATTTT. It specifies CASSKTGGSNQPQHF. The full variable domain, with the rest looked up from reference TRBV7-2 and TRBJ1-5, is GAGVSQSPSNKVTEKGKDVELRCDPISGHTALYWYRQSLGQGLEFLIYFQGNSAPDKSGLPSDRFSAERTGGSVSTLTIQRTQQEDSAVYLCASSKTGGSNQPQHFGDGTRLSIL.

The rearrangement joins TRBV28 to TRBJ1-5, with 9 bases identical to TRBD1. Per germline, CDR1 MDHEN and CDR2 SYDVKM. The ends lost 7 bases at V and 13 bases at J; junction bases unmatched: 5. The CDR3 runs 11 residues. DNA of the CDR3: TGTGCCAGCAAGGGGGGGACAGGGCAGCATTTT. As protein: CASKGGTGQHF.

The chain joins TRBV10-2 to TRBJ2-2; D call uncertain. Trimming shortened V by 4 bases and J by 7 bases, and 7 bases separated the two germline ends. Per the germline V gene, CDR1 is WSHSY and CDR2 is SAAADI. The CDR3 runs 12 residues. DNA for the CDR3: TGCGCCAGCAGTGTCCGAGGCGGGGAGCTGTTTTTT. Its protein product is CASSVRGGELFF.

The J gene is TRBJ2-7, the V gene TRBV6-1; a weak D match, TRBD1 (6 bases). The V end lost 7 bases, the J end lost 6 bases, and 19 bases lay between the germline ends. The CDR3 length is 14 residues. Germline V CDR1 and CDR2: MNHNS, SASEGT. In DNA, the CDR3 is TGTGCCAGCAATTCACTGGGGGCCCTTCGCGAGCAGTACTTC. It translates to CASNSLGALREQYF.

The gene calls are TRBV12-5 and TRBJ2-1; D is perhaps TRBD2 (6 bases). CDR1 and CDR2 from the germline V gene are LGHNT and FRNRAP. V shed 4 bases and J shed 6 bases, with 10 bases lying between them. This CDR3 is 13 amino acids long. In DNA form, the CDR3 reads TGTGCTAGTGGTTCGACTAGTTTCAATGAGCAGTTCTTC. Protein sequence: CASGSTSFNEQFF.

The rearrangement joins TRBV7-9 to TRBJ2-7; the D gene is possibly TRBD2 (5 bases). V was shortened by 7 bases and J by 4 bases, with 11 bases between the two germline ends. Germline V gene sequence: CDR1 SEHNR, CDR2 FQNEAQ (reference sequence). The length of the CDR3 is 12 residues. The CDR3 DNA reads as TGTGCCAGCACCCGAGGGTCATACGAGCAGTACTTC. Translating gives CASTRGSYEQYF.